Listed below are T cell receptor beta chains from one sample, sequenced in a study of cytomegalovirus exposure and HLA in healthy donors. The protocol was immunoSEQ multiplex PCR, while the TCRdb copy is restricted to in-frame clones and leaves out a portion. The repertoire holds more than 90,000 clones, approximately 94% seen once, with about 1.1% in the top ten. The sample comprised PBMCs. The receptors were gathered from a woman aged 25 to 39 in good health and CMV-seropositive. CDR3s include the opening cysteine and the closing phenylalanine or tryptophan. D genes are given only for firm matches. Clone size is given for some rows only: seen once, a few or many times, or a class if the clone is expanded.

>once|TRBJ2-3|TRBV6-5|.
TGTGCCAGCAGTTACTCTTTTGGCATCCCAGATACGCAGTATTTT
CASSYSFGIPDTQYF
>once|TRBJ2-5|TRBV9|.
TGTGCCAGCAGCGCGACGATCCCGGGGGAGACCCAGTACTTC
CASSATIPGETQYF
>.|TRBJ2-2|TRBV5-4|TRBD1
TGTGCCAGCAGCTCGTACCAGGGGGCATCAGGGGAGCTGTTTTTT
CASSSYQGASGELFF
>.|TRBJ2-7|TRBV7-8|.
TGTGCCAGCAGCTTAGGGACTTCATTGCGAATTGGGGACGAGCAGTACTTC
CASSLGTSLRIGDEQYF
>.|TRBJ2-3|TRBV5-1|TRBD2
TGCGCCAGCAACGGACTAGACACAGATACGCAGTATTTT
CASNGLDTDTQYF
>.|TRBJ1-1|TRBV29-1|.
TGCAGCGTAGACAGTCTCCGCACTGAAGCTTTCTTT
CSVDSLRTEAFF
>.|TRBJ2-4|TRBV11-2|.
TGTGCCAGCAGCTTAGGGTTTAGATGGTCCATTCAGTACTTC
CASSLGFRWSIQYF
>.|TRBJ2-5|TRBV28|TRBD1
TGTGCCAGCAGTTTCCGGACAGGGGGCTTTGAGACCCAGTACTTC
CASSFRTGGFETQYF
>.|TRBJ2-2|TRBV2|TRBD1
TGTGCCAGCTCGGCCCGGACAGGGGGCACCGGGGAGCTGTTTTTT
CASSARTGGTGELFF
>.|TRBJ2-1|TRBV7-6|.
TGTGCCAGCAGCCACAGCCATGAGCAGTTCTTC
CASSHSHEQFF
>.|TRBJ2-7|TRBV7-2|TRBD2
TGTGCCAGCAGCTTTGGACTAGTCTACGAGCAGTACTTC
CASSFGLVYEQYF
>.|TRBJ1-5|TRBV4-3|.
TGCGCCAGCAGCCAAGGCAGGGACAAACTCCCCCAGCATTTT
CASSQGRDKLPQHF
>.|TRBJ2-7|TRBV9|TRBD2
TGTGCCAGCAGCGCTGGATTTCCGGGACTAGCGGGAGGGATCCCCTACGAGCAGTACTTC
CASSAGFPGLAGGIPYEQYF
>.|TRBJ2-1|TRBV29-1|.
TGCAGCGTTTCACAGAACAATGAGCAGTTCTTC
CSVSQNNEQFF
>.|TRBJ2-3|TRBV19|TRBD2
TGTGCCAGTAGCCCCTGGGGGAGGGCCCAGGATACGCAGTATTTT
CASSPWGRAQDTQYF
>.|TRBJ1-5|TRBV28|.
TGTGCCAGCAGTTTTCGGGGGGAGGTCAATCAGCCCCAGCATTTT
CASSFRGEVNQPQHF
>once|TRBJ2-1|TRBV7-6|TRBD2
TGTGCCAGCAGCTTCGGTAAAGTTGCGGGAGGGCCTGCCACAAGTCAGCAGTTCTTC
CASSFGKVAGGPATSQQFF
>.|TRBJ1-1|TRBV28|.
TGTGCCAGCAGGCCTCCTATGAACACTGAAGCTTTCTTT
CASRPPMNTEAFF
>.|TRBJ2-3|TRBV19|TRBD1
TGTGCCAGTAGTATAGGGGGACAGACGAACACAGATACGCAGTATTTT
CASSIGGQTNTDTQYF
>.|TRBJ2-3|TRBV27|TRBD1
TGTGCCAGCAGTTTTGTGGGACAGGGGGGAGATACGCAGTATTTT
CASSFVGQGGDTQYF
>.|TRBJ1-5|TRBV4-3|.
TGCGCCAGCAGCAGGGAGTCGGGGAGCAATCAGCCCCAGCATTTT
CASSRESGSNQPQHF
>.|TRBJ2-1|TRBV16|.
TGTGCCAGCAGCCAATCCCAAGCCCCCTCCTACAATGAGCAGTTCTTC
CASSQSQAPSYNEQFF
>.|TRBJ2-2|TRBV7-6|TRBD1
TGTGCCAGCAGCTCCCCAACAGGGGTCAACACCGGGGAGCTGTTTTTT
CASSSPTGVNTGELFF
>.|TRBJ2-1|TRBV29-1|.
TGCAGCGTTACTGTTACGGGTCTCAATGAGCAGTTCTTC
CSVTVTGLNEQFF
>.|TRBJ2-7|TRBV6-5|.
TGTGCCAGCAGTCAGATGAATGAGCAGTACTTC
CASSQMNEQYF
>.|TRBJ1-1|TRBV28|.
TGTGCCAGCAGTTTAGCGTCCTATAATGGTTTCTTT
CASSLASYNGFF
>.|TRBJ2-3|TRBV30|TRBD2
TGTGCCTGGAGCCACCTAGGACTAGCCCAGGGTACGCAGTATTTT
CAWSHLGLAQGTQYF
>.|TRBJ2-3|TRBV7-2|TRBD2
TGTGCCAGCAGCCCGCAAGGGACTAGCGGAACAGATACGCAGTATTTT
CASSPQGTSGTDTQYF
>.|TRBJ1-4|TRBV9|TRBD1
TGTGCCAGCAGCGCAGGGGGTGAAAAACTGTTTTTT
CASSAGGEKLFF
>.|TRBJ2-6|TRBV4-3|TRBD2
TGCGCCAGCAGCCAAGAGGGTCTAGCGGGAGTGTCTGGGGCCAACGTCCTGACTTTC
CASSQEGLAGVSGANVLTF
>.|TRBJ2-7|TRBV4-2|TRBD2
TGTGCCAGCAGCCCTACAATCCGTTCCGGGACTAGCGTTTACGAGCAGTACTTC
CASSPTIRSGTSVYEQYF
>.|TRBJ1-1|TRBV20-1|.
TGCAGTGCTATCCCTCAGACTGAAGCTTTCTTT
CSAIPQTEAFF
>.|TRBJ2-2|TRBV4-1|.
TGCGCCAGCAGCCAACAACAAGGAGGGTACGGTAGGGGAAGGGAGCTGTTTTTT
CASSQQQGGYGRGRELFF
>once|TRBJ2-1|TRBV5-1|TRBD2
TGCGCCAGCAGCTTGATCCTAGCGGGAGGGTCGGGGAATGAGCAGTTCTTC
CASSLILAGGSGNEQFF
>.|TRBJ2-3|TRBV28|.
TGTGCCGGCAGTTTAGCGACAGATACGCAGTATTTT
CAGSLATDTQYF
>few|TRBJ2-2|TRBV5-6|.
TGTGCCAGCAGCCCTGGGACTCGGCTGGTCGGGGAGCTGTTTTTT
CASSPGTRLVGELFF
>.|TRBJ2-1|TRBV5-1|TRBD2
TGCGCCAGCAGCTTGGGACTAGCGGGGGGAGCCCGCAACAATGAGCAGTTCTTC
CASSLGLAGGARNNEQFF
>once|TRBJ2-5|TRBV27|TRBD2
TGTGCCAGCAAAGCGACAGGGGAGGCTAGCGGGAGGGTCGGGAGGTACTTC
CASKATGEASGRVGRYF
>.|TRBJ1-2|TRBV11-2|.
TGTGCCAGCAGCTTAGGGGGGGGCTATGGCTACACCTTC
CASSLGGGYGYTF
>.|TRBJ2-2|TRBV5-6|.
TGTGCCAGCAGCTCACAGGCAAGAAACACCGGGGAGCTGTTTTTT
CASSSQARNTGELFF
>.|TRBJ2-7|TRBV28|TRBD1
TGTGCCAGCACAGAGACAGGGCGCTACGAGCAGTACTTC
CASTETGRYEQYF
>once|TRBJ2-1|TRBV4-3|.
TGCGCCAGCAGCCAAGTTCGGAGAGGATACAATGAGCAGTTCTTC
CASSQVRRGYNEQFF